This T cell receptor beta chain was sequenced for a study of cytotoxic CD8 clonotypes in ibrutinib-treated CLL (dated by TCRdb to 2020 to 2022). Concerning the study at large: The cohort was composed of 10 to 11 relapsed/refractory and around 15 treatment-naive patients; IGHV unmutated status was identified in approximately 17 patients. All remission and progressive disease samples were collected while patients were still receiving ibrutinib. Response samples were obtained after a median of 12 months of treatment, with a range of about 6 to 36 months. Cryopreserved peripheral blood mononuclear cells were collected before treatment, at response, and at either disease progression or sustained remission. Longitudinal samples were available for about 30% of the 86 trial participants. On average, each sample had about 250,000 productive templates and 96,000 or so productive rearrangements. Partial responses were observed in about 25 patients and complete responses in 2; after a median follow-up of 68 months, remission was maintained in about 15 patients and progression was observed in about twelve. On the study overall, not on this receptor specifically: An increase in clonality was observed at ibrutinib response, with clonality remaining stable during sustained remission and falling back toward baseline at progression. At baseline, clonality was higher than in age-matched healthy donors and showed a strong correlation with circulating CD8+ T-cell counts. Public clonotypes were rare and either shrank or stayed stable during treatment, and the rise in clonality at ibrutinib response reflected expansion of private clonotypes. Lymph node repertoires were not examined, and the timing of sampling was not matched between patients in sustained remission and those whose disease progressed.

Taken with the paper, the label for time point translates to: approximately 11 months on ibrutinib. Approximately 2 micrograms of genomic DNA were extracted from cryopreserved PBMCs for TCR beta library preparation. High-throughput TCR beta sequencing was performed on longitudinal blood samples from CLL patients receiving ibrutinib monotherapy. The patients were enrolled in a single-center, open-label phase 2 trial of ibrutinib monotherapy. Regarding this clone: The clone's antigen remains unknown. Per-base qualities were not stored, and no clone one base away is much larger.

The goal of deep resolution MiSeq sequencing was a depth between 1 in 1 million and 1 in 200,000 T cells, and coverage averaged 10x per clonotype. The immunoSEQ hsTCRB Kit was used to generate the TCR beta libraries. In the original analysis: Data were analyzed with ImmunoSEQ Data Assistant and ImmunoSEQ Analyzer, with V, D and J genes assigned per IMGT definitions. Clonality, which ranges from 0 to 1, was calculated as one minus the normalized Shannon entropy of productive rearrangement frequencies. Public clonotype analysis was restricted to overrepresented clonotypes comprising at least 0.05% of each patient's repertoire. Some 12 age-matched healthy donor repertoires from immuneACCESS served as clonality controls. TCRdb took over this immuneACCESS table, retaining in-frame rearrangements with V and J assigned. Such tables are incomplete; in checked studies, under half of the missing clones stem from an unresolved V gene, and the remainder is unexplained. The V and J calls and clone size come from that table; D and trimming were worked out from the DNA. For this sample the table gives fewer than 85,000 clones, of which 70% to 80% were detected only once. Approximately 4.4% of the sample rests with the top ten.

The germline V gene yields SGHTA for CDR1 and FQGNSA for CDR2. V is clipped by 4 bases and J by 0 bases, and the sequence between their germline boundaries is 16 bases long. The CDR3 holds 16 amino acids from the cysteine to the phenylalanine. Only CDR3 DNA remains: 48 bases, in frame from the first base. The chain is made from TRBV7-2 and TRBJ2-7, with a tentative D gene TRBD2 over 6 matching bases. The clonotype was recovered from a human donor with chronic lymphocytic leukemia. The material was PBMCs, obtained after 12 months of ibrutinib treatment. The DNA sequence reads TGTGCCAGCAGCTCCCCAACAGCGGGCAGCTCCTACGAGCAGTACTTC. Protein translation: CASSSPTAGSSYEQYF.